A selection of T cell receptor beta chains follows, all from one sample in a study of blood T cell repertoires in COVID-19. Repertoires were generated with immunoSEQ multiplex PCR, while TCRdb's copy carries only in-frame clones and drops some. The sample holds almost 350,000 clones; roughly nine tenths are singletons and the top ten take 3% to 4.5%. Sequenced input: peripheral blood. The source of these receptors is a woman aged 55-70 years with COVID-19, enrolled during active disease. The CDR3 runs from the conserved cysteine through the conserved F or W. A D gene is named only where the DNA matches it firmly. Size is stated for part of the rows, as once, few or many counts, or as a class when the clone is expanded.

j_gene | v_gene | d_gene | abundance | CDR3nt | CDR3aa
TRBJ1-5 | TRBV10-3 | TRBD1 | - | TGTGCCACCCTTCCGACAGGGGGCGGCAATCAGCCCCAGCATTTT | CATLPTGGGNQPQHF
TRBJ1-3 | TRBV9 | - | - | TGTGCCAGCAGCGTACCCCCCCCCTACTCTGGAAACACCATATATTTT | CASSVPPPYSGNTIYF
TRBJ2-5 | TRBV2 | TRBD2 | - | TGTGCCAGCAGTGGGCCTACTAGCGGGGGGGAGGAGACCCAGTACTTC | CASSGPTSGGEETQYF
TRBJ2-1 | TRBV21-1 | - | once | TGTGCCAGCAGCAAAGGGGGGATGCCAGGGGTGGATGAGCAGTTCTTC | CASSKGGMPGVDEQFF
TRBJ1-2 | TRBV19 | - | - | TGTGCCAGTACCCGCGGTGGGACAAACTATGGCTACACCTTC | CASTRGGTNYGYTF
TRBJ2-2 | TRBV9 | - | - | TGTGCCAGCAGAGCCCTAGGGAACACCGGGGAGCTGTTTTTT | CASRALGNTGELFF
TRBJ1-1 | TRBV18 | TRBD1 | once | TGTGCCAGCTCCGGGACAGGTCTGAACACTGAAGCTTTCTTT | CASSGTGLNTEAFF
TRBJ2-3 | TRBV5-1 | TRBD2 | - | TGCGCCAGCAGCTTGGCCAGGCTAGCGGGGGGGACTAGCACAGATACGCAGTATTTT | CASSLARLAGGTSTDTQYF
TRBJ1-6 | TRBV19 | TRBD1 | - | TGTGCCAGTAGTGTCGCCGGGACAGCCTATAATTCACCCCTCCACTTT | CASSVAGTAYNSPLHF
TRBJ1-5 | TRBV18 | - | - | TGTGCCAGCTCACTCGGTCTGGGGAGGGGCAATCAGCCCCAGCATTTT | CASSLGLGRGNQPQHF
TRBJ2-3 | TRBV3-1/TRBV3-2 | TRBD1 | - | TGTGCCACCCGACAGGGGGCCACAGATACGCAGTATTTT | CATRQGATDTQYF
TRBJ1-1 | TRBV7-2 | - | - | TGTGCCAGCAGCTTAGCCGTAGACCGGTATCAGGTCACTGAAGCTTTCTTT | CASSLAVDRYQVTEAFF
TRBJ2-3 | TRBV18 | TRBD2 | - | TGTGCCAGCTCACCACCGGGACTAGCGTGGGGTGGAGATACGCAGTATTTT | CASSPPGLAWGGDTQYF
TRBJ2-1 | TRBV30 | - | - | TGTGCCTGGAGTGTTAAGGCAGGGGACAATGAGCAGTTCTTC | CAWSVKAGDNEQFF